In this sample, the clone carrying this T cell receptor beta chain turned up many times. Its antigen is as yet unknown. This sample was included in a study of response to subunit inactivated influenza vaccine. Points from the study as a whole: The authors offered the suggestion that each seasonal influenza vaccination recruits few new T cells.

This CDR3 region has 14 residues. The junction had 3 bases not matched to a gene; V was cut back by 2 bases and J by 7 bases. Per germline, CDR1 SGHTA and CDR2 FQGNSA. One entry per CDR3 protein, called by TCRdb with MiXCR from the RT-PCR reads. The sample has about 780,000 distinct CDR3 sequences; around 20% are singletons. The source is a middle-aged man who received an inactivated influenza vaccine. Sequenced material: PBMCs from blood, taken around 5 days after vaccination. This chain uses TRBV7-2 with TRBJ2-2; TRBD1 aligns across 8 bases. The CDR3 DNA follows: TGTGCCAGCAGCTTACAGGGGGCTGGCGGGGAGCTGTTTTTT. This sequence encodes CASSLQGAGGELFF.